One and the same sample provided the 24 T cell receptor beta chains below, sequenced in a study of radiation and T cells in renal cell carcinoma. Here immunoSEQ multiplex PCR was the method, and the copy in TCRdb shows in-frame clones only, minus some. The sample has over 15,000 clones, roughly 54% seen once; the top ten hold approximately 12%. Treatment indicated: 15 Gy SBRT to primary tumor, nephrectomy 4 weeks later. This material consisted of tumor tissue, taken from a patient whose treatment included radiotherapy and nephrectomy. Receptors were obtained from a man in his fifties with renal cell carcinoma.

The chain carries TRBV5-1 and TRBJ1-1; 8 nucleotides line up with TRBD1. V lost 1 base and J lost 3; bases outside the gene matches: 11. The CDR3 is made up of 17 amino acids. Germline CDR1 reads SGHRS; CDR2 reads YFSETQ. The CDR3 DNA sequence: TGCGCCAGCAGCTTGACGCAGGGGGCCTTTTTGGACACTGAAGCTTTCTTT. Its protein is CASSLTQGAFLDTEAFF.

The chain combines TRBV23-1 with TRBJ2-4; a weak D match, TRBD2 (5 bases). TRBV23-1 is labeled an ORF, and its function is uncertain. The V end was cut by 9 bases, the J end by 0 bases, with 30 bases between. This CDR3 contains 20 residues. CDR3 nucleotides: TGCGCCAGATTTTGGCCCCGGCCTCCGCCGGGGTATGTAGCCAAAAACATTCAGTACTTC. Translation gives CARFWPRPPPGYVAKNIQYF.

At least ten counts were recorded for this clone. CDR3 bases: TGTGCCAGCAGCCCCGGTCAACAGAGGAATTCACCCCTCCACTTT. Protein: CASSPGQQRNSPLHF. The V call is TRBV16, the J call TRBJ1-6; no clear D. Germline V CDR1 and CDR2: KGHSY, FQNENV. The length of the CDR3 is 15 residues. V lost 4 bases and J lost 7, with 14 bases in between.

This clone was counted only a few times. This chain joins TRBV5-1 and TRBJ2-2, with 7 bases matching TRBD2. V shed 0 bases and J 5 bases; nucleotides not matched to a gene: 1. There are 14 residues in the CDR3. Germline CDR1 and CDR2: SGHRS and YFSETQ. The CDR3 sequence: CASSLGLATGELFF. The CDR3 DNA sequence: TGCGCCAGCAGCTTGGGACTAGCAACCGGGGAGCTGTTTTTT.

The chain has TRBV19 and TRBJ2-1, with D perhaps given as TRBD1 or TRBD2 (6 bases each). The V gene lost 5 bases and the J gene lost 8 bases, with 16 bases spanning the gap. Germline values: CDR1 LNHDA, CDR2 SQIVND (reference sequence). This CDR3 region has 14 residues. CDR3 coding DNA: TGTGCCAGTAGTGACGTCTCGGGGGCGGATGAGCAGTTCTTC. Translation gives CASSDVSGADEQFF.

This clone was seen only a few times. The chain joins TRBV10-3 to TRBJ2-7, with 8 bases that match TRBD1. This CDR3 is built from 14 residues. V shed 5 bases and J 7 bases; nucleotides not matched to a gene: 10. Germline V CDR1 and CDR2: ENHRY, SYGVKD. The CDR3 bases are TGTGCCATCAGTTGGGACAGGCCCCCTGGGGAGCAGTACTTC. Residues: CAISWDRPPGEQYF.

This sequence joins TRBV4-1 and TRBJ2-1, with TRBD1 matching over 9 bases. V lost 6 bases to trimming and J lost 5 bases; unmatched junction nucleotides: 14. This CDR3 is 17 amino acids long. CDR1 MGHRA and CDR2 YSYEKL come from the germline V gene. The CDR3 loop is CASSRLQGAEGNNEQFF. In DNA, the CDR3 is TGCGCCAGCAGTCGCCTACAGGGGGCCGAGGGAAACAATGAGCAGTTCTTC.

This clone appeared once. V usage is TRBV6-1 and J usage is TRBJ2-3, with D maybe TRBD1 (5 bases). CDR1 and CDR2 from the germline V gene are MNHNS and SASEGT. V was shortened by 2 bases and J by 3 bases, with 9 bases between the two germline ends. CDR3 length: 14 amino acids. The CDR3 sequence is CASSEYPGTDTQYF. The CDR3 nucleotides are TGTGCCAGCAGTGAATATCCAGGGACAGATACGCAGTATTTT.

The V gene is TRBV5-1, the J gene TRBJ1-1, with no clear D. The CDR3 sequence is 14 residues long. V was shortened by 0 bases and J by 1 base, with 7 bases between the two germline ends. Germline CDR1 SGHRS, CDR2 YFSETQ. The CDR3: CASSLGSTNTEAFF. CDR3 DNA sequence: TGCGCCAGCAGCTTGGGTAGTACGAACACTGAAGCTTTCTTT.

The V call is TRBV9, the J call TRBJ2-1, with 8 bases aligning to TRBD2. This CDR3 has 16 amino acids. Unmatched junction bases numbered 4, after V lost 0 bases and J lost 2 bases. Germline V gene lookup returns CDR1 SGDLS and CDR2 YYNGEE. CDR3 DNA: TGTGCCAGCAGCGTAGTTAATAGCGGGGCCTACAATGAGCAGTTCTTC. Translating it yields CASSVVNSGAYNEQFF.

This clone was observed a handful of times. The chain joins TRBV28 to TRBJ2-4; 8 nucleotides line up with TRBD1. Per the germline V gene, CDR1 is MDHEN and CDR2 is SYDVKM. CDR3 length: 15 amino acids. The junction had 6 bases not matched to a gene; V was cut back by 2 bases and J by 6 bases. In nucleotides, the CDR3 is TGTGCCAGCAGTTTACAAACCACAGGGGGAAACATTCAGTACTTC. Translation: CASSLQTTGGNIQYF.

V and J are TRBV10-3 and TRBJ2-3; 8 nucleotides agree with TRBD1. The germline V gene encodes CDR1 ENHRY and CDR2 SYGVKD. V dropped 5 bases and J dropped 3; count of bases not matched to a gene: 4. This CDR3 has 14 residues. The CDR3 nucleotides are TGTGCCATCAGTCCGGACAGGGTGACAGATACGCAGTATTTT. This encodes CAISPDRVTDTQYF.

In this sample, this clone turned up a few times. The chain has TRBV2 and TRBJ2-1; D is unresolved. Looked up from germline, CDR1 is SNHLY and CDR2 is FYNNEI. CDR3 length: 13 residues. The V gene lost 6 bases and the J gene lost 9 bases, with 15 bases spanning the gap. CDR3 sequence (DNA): TGTGCCAGCAGCTACACTGAAGGTGGTGAGCAGTTCTTC. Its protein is CASSYTEGGEQFF.

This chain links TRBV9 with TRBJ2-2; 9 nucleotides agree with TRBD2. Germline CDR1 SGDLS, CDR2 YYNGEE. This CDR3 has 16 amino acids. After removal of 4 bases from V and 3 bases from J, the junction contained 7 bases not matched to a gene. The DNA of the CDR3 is TGTGCCAGCAGCCCTCTACTAGCGGGCGACACCGGGGAGCTGTTTTTT. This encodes CASSPLLAGDTGELFF.

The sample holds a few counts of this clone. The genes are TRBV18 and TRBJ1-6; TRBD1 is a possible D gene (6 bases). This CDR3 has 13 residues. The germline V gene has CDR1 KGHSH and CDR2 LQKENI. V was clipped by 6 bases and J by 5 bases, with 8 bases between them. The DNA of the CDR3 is TGTGCCAGCTCCGGACAGAATAATTCACCCCTCCACTTT. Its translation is CASSGQNNSPLHF.

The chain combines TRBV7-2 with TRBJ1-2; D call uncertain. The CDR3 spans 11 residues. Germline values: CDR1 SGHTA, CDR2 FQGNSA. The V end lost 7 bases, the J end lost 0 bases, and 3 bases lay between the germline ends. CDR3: CASTTNYGYTF. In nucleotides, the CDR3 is TGTGCCAGCACCACTAACTATGGCTACACCTTC.

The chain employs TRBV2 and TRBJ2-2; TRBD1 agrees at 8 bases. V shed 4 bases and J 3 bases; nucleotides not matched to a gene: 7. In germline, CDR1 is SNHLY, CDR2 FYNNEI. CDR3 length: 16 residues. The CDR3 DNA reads TGTGCCAGCAGTGTGCTCCAGGGGGCAGACACCGGGGAGCTGTTTTTT. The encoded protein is CASSVLQGADTGELFF. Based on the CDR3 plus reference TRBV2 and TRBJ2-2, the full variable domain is EPEVTQTPSHQVTQMGQEVILRCVPISNHLYFYWYRQILGQKVEFLVSFYNNEISEKSEIFDDQFSVERPDGSNFTLKIRSTKLEDSAMYFCASSVLQGADTGELFFGEGSRLTVL.

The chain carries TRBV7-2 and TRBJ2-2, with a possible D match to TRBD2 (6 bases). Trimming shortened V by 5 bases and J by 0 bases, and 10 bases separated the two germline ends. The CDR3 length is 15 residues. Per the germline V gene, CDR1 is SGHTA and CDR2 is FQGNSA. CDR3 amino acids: CASSRRETNTGELFF. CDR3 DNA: TGTGCCAGCAGCCGCCGGGAGACGAACACCGGGGAGCTGTTTTTT.

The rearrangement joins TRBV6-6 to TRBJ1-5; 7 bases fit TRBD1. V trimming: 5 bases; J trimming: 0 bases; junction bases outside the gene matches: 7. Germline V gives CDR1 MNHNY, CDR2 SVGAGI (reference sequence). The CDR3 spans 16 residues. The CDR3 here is CASSTFTGDSNQPQHF. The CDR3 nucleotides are TGTGCCAGCAGTACCTTTACAGGGGATAGCAATCAGCCCCAGCATTTT.

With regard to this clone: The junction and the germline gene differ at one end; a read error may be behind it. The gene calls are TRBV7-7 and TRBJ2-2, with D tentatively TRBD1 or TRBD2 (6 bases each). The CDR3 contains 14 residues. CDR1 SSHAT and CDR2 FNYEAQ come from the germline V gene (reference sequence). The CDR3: CASSPTGTTGELFF. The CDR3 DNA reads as TGTGCTAGCAGCCCTACAGGGACTACCGGGGAGCTGTTTTTT.

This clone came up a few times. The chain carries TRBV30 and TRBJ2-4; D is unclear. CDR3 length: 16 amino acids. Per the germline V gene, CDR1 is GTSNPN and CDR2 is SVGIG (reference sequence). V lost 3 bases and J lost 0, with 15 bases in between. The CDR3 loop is CAWRILEGLAKNIQYF. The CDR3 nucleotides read TGTGCCTGGAGAATTCTGGAAGGTCTAGCCAAAAACATTCAGTACTTC.

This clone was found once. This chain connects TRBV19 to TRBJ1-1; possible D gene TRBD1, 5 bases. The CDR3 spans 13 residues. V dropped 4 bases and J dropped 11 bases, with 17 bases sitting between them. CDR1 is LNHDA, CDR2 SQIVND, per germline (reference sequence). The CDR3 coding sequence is TGTGCCAGTAGTAACGGCCGGGAAGGGGTCGCTTTCTTT. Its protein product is CASSNGREGVAFF.

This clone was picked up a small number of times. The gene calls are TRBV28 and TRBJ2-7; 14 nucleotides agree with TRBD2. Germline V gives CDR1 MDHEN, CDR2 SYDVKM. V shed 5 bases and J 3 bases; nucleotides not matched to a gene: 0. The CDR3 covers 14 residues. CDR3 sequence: CASSGTSGGYEQYF. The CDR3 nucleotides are TGTGCCAGCAGTGGGACTAGCGGGGGCTACGAGCAGTACTTC.

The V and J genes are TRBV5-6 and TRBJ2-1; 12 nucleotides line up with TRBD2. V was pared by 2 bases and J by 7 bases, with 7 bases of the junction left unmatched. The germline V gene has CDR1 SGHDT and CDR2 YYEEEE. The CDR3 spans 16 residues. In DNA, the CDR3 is TGTGCCAGCAGCTTTCCTAGCGGGAGGGCAAAAAATGAGCAGTTCTTC. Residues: CASSFPSGRAKNEQFF.